This TCR beta chain was observed in a study of blood T cell repertoires in COVID-19. Study details: Researchers got acute and convalescent COVID-19 samples from the United States, Italy and Spain. PBMCs, B-cell-depleted T cells, or T cells provided the cDNA or gDNA that made up the material.

Source study methods: The assay estimated nucleated cells by amplifying reference gene primers. Data came from immunoSEQ multiplex PCR; TCRdb stores just in-frame clones and leaves some out. Clonal size and the V and J genes are those of that table, whereas D and trimming came from the DNA. The table lists some 380,000 clones, around 87% of them singletons. This CDR3 has 15 residues. Germline CDR1 and CDR2: LNHNV and YYDKDF (reference sequence). V gave up 0 bases and J gave up 6 bases; unmatched junction bases: 3. V and J are TRBV15 and TRBJ1-5, with TRBD1 matching over 9 bases. Input material: peripheral blood. This receptor was identified in a man aged 18 to 30 with active or convalescent COVID-19. The CDR3 protein is CATSRDQGQGQPQHF. DNA for the CDR3: TGTGCCACCAGCAGAGATCAGGGACAGGGTCAGCCCCAGCATTTT.